This T cell receptor beta chain was retrieved from a study of high-grade serous ovarian cancer treatment subgroups. Data came from immunoSEQ multiplex PCR; TCRdb stores just in-frame clones and leaves some out. The data hold thousands of clones, with about 71% observed a single time. Tumor tissue was taken before any definitive surgery or chemotherapy was given. Germline V lookup: CDR1 LNHDA, CDR2 SQIVND (reference sequence). The length of the CDR3 is 13 residues. Between the trimmed V and J ends, which lost 5 bases and 8 bases, there was a span of 15 bases. Sequencing was carried out using tumor tissue. This sequence joins TRBV19 and TRBJ1-2, with D tentatively TRBD1 (5 bases). This receptor was identified in a human donor with high-grade serous ovarian cancer. The CDR3 loop reads CASSGSTVEGYTF. The CDR3 bases are TGTGCCAGTAGTGGATCGACAGTGGAGGGCTACACCTTC.